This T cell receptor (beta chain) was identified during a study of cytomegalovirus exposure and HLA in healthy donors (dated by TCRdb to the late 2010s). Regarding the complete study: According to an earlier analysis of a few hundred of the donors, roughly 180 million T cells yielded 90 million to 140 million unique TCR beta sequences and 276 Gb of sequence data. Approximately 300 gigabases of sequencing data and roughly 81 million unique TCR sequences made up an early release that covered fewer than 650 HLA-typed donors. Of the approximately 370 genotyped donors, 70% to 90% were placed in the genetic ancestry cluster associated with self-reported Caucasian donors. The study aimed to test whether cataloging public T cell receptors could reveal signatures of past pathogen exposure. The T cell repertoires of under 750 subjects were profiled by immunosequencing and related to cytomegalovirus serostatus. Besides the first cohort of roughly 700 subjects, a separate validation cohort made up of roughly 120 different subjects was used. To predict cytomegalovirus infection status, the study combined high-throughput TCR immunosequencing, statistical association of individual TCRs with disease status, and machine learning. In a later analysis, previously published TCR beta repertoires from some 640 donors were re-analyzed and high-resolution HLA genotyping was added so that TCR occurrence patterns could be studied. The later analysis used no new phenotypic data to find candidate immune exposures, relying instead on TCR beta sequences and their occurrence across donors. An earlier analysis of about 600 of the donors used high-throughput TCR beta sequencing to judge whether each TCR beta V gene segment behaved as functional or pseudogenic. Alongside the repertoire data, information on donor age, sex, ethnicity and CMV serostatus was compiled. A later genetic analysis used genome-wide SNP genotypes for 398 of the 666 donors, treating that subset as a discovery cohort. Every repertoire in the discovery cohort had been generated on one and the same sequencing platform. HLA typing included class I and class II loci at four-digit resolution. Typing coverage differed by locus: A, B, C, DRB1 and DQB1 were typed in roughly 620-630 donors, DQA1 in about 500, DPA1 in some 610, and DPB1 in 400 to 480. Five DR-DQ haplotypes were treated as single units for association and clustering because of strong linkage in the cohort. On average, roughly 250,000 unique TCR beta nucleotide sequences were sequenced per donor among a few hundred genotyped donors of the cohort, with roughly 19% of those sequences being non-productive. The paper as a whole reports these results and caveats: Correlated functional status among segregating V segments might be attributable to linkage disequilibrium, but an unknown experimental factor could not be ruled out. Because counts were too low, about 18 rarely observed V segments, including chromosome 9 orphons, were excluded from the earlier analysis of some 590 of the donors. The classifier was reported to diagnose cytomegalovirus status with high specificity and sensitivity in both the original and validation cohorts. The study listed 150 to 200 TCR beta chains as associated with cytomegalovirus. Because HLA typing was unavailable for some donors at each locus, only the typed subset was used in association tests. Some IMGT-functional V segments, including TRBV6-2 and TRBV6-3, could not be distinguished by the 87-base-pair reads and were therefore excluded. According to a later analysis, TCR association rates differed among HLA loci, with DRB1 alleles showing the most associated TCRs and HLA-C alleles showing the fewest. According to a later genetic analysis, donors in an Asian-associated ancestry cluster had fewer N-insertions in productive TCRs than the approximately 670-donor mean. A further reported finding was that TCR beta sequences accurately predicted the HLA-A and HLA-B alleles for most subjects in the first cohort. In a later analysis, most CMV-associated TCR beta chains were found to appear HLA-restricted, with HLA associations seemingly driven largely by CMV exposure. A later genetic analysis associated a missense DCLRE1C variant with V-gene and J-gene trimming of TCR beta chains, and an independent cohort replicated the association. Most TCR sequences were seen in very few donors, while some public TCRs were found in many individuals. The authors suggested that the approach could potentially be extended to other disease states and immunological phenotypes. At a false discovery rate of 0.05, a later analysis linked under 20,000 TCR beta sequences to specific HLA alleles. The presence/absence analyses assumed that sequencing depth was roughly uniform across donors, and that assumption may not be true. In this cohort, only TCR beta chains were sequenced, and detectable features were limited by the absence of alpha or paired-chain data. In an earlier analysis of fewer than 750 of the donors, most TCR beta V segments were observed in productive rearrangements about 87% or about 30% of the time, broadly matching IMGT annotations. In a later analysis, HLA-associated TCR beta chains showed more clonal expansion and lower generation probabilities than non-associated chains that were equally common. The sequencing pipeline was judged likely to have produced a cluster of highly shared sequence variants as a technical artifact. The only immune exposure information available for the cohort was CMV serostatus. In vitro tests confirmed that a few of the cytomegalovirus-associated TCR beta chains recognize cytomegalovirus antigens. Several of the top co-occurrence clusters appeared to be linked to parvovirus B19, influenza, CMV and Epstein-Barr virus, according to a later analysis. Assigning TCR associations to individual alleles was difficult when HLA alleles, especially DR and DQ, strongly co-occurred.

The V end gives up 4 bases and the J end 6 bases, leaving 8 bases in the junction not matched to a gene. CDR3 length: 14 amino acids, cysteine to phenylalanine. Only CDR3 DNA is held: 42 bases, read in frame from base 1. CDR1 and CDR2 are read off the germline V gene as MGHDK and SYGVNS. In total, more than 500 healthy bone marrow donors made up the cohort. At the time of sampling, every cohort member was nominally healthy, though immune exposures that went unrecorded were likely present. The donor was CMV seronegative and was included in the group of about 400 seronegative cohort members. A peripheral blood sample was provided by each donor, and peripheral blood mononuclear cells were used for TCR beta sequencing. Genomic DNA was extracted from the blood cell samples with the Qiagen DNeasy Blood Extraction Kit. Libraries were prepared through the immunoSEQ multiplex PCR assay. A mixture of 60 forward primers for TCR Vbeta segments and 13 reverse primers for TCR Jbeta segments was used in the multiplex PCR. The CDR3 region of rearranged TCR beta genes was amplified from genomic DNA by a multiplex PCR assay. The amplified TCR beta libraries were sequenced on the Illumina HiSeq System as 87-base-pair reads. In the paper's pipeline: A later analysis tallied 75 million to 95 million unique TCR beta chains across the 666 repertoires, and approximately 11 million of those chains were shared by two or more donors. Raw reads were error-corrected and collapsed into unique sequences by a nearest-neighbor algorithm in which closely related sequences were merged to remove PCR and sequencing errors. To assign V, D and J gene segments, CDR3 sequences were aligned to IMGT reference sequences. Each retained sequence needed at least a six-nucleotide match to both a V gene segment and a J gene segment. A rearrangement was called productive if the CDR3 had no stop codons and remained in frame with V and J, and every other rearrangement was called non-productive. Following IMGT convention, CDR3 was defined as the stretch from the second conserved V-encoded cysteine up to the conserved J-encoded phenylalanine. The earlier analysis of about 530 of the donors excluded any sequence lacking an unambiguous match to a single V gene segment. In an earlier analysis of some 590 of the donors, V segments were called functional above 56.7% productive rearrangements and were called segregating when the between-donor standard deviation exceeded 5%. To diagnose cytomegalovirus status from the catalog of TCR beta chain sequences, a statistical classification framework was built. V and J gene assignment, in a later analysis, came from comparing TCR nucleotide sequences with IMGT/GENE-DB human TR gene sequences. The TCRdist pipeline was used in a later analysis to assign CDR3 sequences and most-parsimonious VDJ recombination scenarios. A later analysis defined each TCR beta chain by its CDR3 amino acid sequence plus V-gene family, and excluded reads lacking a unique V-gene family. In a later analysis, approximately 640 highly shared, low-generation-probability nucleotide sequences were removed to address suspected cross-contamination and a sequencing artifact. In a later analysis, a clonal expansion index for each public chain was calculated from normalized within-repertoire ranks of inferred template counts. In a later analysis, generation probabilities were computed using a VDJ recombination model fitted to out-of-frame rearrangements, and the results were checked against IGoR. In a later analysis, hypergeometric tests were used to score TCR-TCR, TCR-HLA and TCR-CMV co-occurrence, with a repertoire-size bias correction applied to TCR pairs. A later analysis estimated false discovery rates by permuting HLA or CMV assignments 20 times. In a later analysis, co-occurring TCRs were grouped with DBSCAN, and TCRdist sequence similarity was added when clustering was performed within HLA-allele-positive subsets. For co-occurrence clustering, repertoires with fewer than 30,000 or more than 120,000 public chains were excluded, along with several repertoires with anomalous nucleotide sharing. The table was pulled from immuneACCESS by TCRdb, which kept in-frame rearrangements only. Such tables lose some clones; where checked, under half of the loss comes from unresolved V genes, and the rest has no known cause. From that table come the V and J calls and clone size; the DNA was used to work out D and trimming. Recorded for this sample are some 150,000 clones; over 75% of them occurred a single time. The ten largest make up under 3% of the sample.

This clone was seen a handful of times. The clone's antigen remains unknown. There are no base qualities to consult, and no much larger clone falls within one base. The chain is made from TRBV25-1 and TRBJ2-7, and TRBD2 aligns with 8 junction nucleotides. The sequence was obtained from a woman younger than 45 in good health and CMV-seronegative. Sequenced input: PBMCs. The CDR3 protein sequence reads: CASSVQRGNGEQYF. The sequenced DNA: TGTGCCAGCAGTGTGCAGCGGGGGAACGGCGAGCAGTACTTC.